The present T cell receptor (beta chain) was sequenced within a study of high-grade serous ovarian cancer treatment subgroups. The study's findings and limits: Tumors within one patient showed repertoire similarity of 0.11 to 0.79.

This CDR3 is 10 amino acids long. Trimming removed 6 bases from V and 9 bases from J, with 11 bases in between. CDR1 is DFQATT, CDR2 SNEGSKA, per germline (reference sequence). The assay was immunoSEQ multiplex PCR, and TCRdb's table has in-frame clones only and misses some. The repertoire consists of 15,000 to 20,000 clones, with around 74% occurring once and the leading ten covering approximately 6.6%. This clone was counted a few times. What it recognizes is unknown. The tumor samples were collected prior to definitive surgery or chemotherapy. This receptor was taken from a human donor with high-grade serous ovarian cancer. This chain uses TRBV20-1 with TRBJ1-1; D is uncertain. Sequencing was done on a sample of tumor tissue. The CDR3 reads CSASLGKAFF. The CDR3 nucleotides are TGCAGTGCCAGCTTAGGAAAAGCTTTCTTT.